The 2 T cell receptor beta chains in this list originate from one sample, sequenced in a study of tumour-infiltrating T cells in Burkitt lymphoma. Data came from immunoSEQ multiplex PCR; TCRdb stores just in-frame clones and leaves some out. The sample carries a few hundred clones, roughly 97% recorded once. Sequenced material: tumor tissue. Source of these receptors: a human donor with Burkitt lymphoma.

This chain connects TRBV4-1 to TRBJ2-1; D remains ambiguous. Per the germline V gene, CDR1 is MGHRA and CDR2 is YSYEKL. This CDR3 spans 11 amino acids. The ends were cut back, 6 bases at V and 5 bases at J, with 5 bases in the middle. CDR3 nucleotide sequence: TGCGCCAGCAGACTTAACAATGAGCAGTTCTTC. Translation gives CASRLNNEQFF.

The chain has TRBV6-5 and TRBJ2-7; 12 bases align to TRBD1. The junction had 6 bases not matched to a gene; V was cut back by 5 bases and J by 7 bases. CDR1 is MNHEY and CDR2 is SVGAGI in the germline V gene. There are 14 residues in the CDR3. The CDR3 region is CASSTGQGAGEQYF. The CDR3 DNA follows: TGTGCCAGCAGTACGGGACAGGGGGCGGGGGAGCAGTACTTC.